Here is one T cell receptor beta chain with its context. Its cognate antigen is unknown. Clones were sequenced by immunoSEQ multiplex PCR, and TCRdb holds only the in-frame ones, with some missing. The sample has 75,000 or so clones; approximately 85% are singletons. These data are taken from a study of OX40 agonist ivuxolimab in advanced cancers. Study-wide background: A history of anti-PD-1, anti-PD-L1 or anti-CTLA-4 therapy was acceptable, and about 37% had some. Overall study results and limits: Antigens targeted by the expanded peripheral T cells were not determined.

The CDR3 length is 11 residues. CDR1 and CDR2 (germline): MNHEY, SVGAGI. The V end was cut by 7 bases, the J end by 0 bases, with 4 bases between. This receptor was identified in an adult with an advanced solid tumor such as melanoma, head and neck, liver or kidney cancer. V gene TRBV6-5 combines with J gene TRBJ2-7; unclear D gene. Material: CD4+ or CD8+ T cells sorted from blood, obtained in a trial of the OX40 agonist ivuxolimab. CDR3 sequence reads: CASTNSYEQYF. The CDR3 DNA reads as TGTGCCAGCACCAACTCCTACGAGCAGTACTTC.